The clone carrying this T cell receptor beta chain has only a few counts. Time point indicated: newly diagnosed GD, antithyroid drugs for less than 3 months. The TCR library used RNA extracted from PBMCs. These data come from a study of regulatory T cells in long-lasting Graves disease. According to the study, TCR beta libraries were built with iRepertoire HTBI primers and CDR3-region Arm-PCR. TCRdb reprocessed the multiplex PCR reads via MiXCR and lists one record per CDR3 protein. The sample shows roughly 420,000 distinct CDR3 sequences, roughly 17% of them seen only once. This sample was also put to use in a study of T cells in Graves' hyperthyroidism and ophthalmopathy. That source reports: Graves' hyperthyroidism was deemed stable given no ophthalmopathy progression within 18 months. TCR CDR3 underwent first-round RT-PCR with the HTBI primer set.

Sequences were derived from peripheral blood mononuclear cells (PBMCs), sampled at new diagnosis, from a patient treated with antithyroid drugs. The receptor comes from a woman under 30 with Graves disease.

The CDR3 region has the DNA TGTGCCATCAGTGAAGGGGGCTACGGCTACACCTTC. This gives the protein CAISEGGYGYTF. The V and J genes are TRBV10-3 and TRBJ1-2; 7 bases map to TRBD1. The CDR3 covers 12 residues. J lost 8 bases, V lost 3 bases, and 3 bases had no gene match. Per the germline V gene, CDR1 is ENHRY and CDR2 is SYGVKD.